This passage covers 29 T cell receptor beta chains from one sample sequenced in a study of T cell responses to AZD1222 COVID-19 vaccine (dated by TCRdb to the early 2020s). In light of the paper, this sample's time point label describes: about 28 days (+/-7) after the second vaccine dose. The library was built by means of the immunoSEQ multiplex PCR assay. TCRdb's version of the immuneACCESS table is confined to in-frame rearrangements and falls short of the full clone set. An unresolved V gene accounts for under half of the shortfall where checked; the remainder is of unknown origin. In all, the sample holds more than 150,000 clones, and about nine tenths of those were seen once. Less than 2.5% of the sample is in the top ten clones. This sample comprised peripheral blood, obtained 28 days after the second AZD1222 dose. Source of these receptors: an adult who received the AZD1222 COVID-19 vaccine.

This chain connects TRBV30 to TRBJ2-7; TRBD1 or TRBD2 may be the D gene (5 bases each). The germline gives CDR1 GTSNPN, CDR2 SVGIG (reference sequence). This CDR3 spans 11 amino acids. The V end lost 7 bases, the J end lost 2 bases, and 9 bases lay between the germline ends. The CDR3: CALGRTYEQYF. CDR3 nucleotides: TGTGCCTTGGGACGGACCTACGAGCAGTACTTC. The variable domain in full, with the rest retrieved from reference TRBV30 and TRBJ2-7, is SQTIHQWPATLVQPVGSPLSLECTVEGTSNPNLYWYRQAAGRGLQLLFYSVGIGQISSEVPQNLSASRPQDRQFILSSKKLLLSDSGFYLCALGRTYEQYFGPGTRLTVT.

A single count supports this clone. This chain links TRBV25-1 with TRBJ1-2; D gene uncertain. The CDR3 has 12 amino acids. Germline V lookup: CDR1 MGHDK, CDR2 SYGVNS. The germline V and J ends were trimmed by 5 bases and 9 bases, with 13 bases remaining between them. The CDR3 nucleotides are TGTGCCAGCAGTCCAGGTGGGGATCGCTACACCTTC. Amino acids: CASSPGGDRYTF.

The rearrangement links TRBV4-1 to TRBJ1-3; weak D call: TRBD1 (6 bases). Germline V lookup: CDR1 MGHRA, CDR2 YSYEKL. The CDR3 consists of 21 residues. V lost 0 bases, J lost 0 bases, and 24 bases lay in between. This CDR3 is CASSQDPPTMRQALSGNTIYF. As DNA, the CDR3 is TGCGCCAGCAGCCAAGATCCTCCTACTATGCGACAGGCGCTCTCTGGAAACACCATATATTTT.

CDR3 DNA sequence: TGTGCCAGCAAGGGGGAGACCGTCGAAGCTTTCTTT. Translating it yields CASKGETVEAFF. The gene calls are TRBV28 and TRBJ1-1, with a tentative D call TRBD1 (6 bases). Trimming shortened V by 7 bases and J by 8 bases, and 14 bases separated the two germline ends. CDR3 length equals 12 residues. The germline CDR1 and CDR2 sequences are MDHEN and SYDVKM.

The J gene is TRBJ1-6, the V gene TRBV27, with D perhaps TRBD1 (6 bases). The length of the CDR3 is 15 residues. The V gene's germline CDR1 is MNHEY and CDR2 SMNVEV (reference sequence). Trimming stripped 6 bases from V and 6 bases from J, with 15 bases between. The CDR3 DNA sequence: TGTGCCAGCAGCTATACAGGGAAGGGTAATTCACCCCTCCACTTT. Amino acids: CASSYTGKGNSPLHF.

The V and J genes are TRBV7-8 and TRBJ2-5, with 8 bases matching TRBD2. CDR3 length: 14 residues. V lost 6 bases, J lost 2 bases, and 5 bases stayed unmatched. Germline V gene data show CDR1 as SGHVS and CDR2 as FQNEAQ. CDR3 nucleotides: TGTGCCAGCAGTATAGCGGGGATACAAGAGACCCAGTACTTC. Protein sequence: CASSIAGIQETQYF.

V usage is TRBV7-9 and J usage is TRBJ2-2; possibly TRBD1 for D (5 bases). V lost 8 bases, J lost 1 base, and 8 bases lay in between. Germline V CDR1 and CDR2: SEHNR, FQNEAQ (reference sequence). The CDR3 runs to 13 residues. The CDR3 loop reads CASGQGNTGELFF. The CDR3 bases are TGTGCCAGCGGTCAGGGGAACACCGGGGAGCTGTTTTTT.

The CDR3 DNA is TGTGCCAGCACTACGCGAGGAGACACCATATATTTT. This sequence encodes CASTTRGDTIYF. This chain links TRBV28 with TRBJ1-3; D not certain. Trimming removed 7 bases at V and 8 bases at J, with 12 bases between. Per germline, CDR1 MDHEN and CDR2 SYDVKM. The CDR3 contains 12 residues.

This sequence joins TRBV6-2 or TRBV6-3 and TRBJ1-5, with a possible D match to TRBD1 (5 bases). V was cut by 4 bases and J by 6 bases, with 7 bases left in between. The CDR3 sequence is 12 residues long. Looked up from germline, CDR1 is MNHEY and CDR2 is SVGEGT. The CDR3 spells CASSLRGQPQHF. The CDR3, as DNA: TGTGCCAGCAGTTTGAGGGGTCAGCCCCAGCATTTT.

The rearrangement uses TRBV11-2 and TRBJ2-7; D not resolved. Trimming pared 2 bases from V and 2 bases from J, leaving 10 bases between. The CDR3 contains 14 residues. CDR1 is SGHAT and CDR2 is FQNNGV in the germline V gene. CDR3 sequence reads: CASSLTDKAYEQYF. The CDR3, as DNA: TGTGCCAGCAGCTTAACCGACAAAGCCTACGAGCAGTACTTC.

The V gene is TRBV27, the J gene TRBJ2-7; no reliable D call. The CDR3 is made up of 13 amino acids. V lost 6 bases to trimming and J lost 5 bases, with 14 bases between them. Per germline, CDR1 MNHEY and CDR2 SMNVEV (reference sequence). The CDR3 here is CASSRSSVNEQYF. The CDR3, as DNA: TGTGCCAGCAGCAGAAGTTCGGTGAACGAGCAGTACTTC.

The chain links TRBV11-2 to TRBJ1-6; no clear D gene. The CDR3 has 12 amino acids. V was cut by 1 base and J by 10 bases, with 5 bases left in between. Germline assignment: CDR1 SGHAT and CDR2 FQNNGV. The CDR3 DNA is TGTGCCAGCAGCTTAGTAGGGTCACCCCTCCACTTT. Its translation is CASSLVGSPLHF.

The V and J genes are TRBV9 and TRBJ2-5; 12 bases line up with TRBD2. V trimming: 4 bases; J trimming: 2 bases; junction bases outside the gene matches: 9. The CDR3 length is 17 residues. Germline V gives CDR1 SGDLS, CDR2 YYNGEE. The CDR3 DNA reads as TGTGCCAGCAGCCCAGGAGTTCTAGCGGGAGGGCAAGAGACCCAGTACTTC. Its protein product is CASSPGVLAGGQETQYF.

This clone has just one count. The chain links TRBV7-2 to TRBJ2-6, with D tentatively TRBD2 (5 bases). The length of the CDR3 is 15 residues. Trimming stripped 1 base from V and 1 base from J, with 5 bases between. Per the germline V gene, CDR1 is SGHTA and CDR2 is FQGNSA. CDR3 sequence: CASSLGGSGANVLTF. Written as DNA, the CDR3 is TGTGCCAGCAGCTTAGGAGGGTCTGGGGCCAACGTCCTGACTTTC.

V and J are TRBV6-5 and TRBJ1-2; D might be TRBD1 (5 bases). The ends were cut back, 6 bases at V and 5 bases at J, with 13 bases in the middle. This CDR3 is built from 13 residues. The V gene's germline CDR1 is MNHEY and CDR2 SVGAGI. DNA for the CDR3: TGTGCCAGCAGGCTCCAGACAGCGTATGGCTACACCTTC. It is translated as CASRLQTAYGYTF.

The rearrangement links TRBV19 to TRBJ2-7; D is perhaps TRBD1 or TRBD2 (5 bases each). V was clipped by 2 bases and J by 0 bases, with 14 bases between them. This CDR3 region has 16 residues. Germline CDR1 reads LNHDA; CDR2 reads SQIVND (reference sequence). CDR3 amino acids: CASSITGGRTSYEQYF. CDR3 nucleotides: TGTGCCAGTAGTATAACTGGGGGACGGACCTCCTACGAGCAGTACTTC.

This sequence joins TRBV11-2 and TRBJ1-2; D is unresolved. Trimming shortened V by 5 bases and J by 6 bases, and 19 bases separated the two germline ends. The germline V gene encodes CDR1 SGHAT and CDR2 FQNNGV. The CDR3 totals 15 residues. Here the CDR3 DNA reads TGTGCCAGCAGCCCCGTAGGAGGGAGGAAAGATGGCTACACCTTC. Its protein is CASSPVGGRKDGYTF.

The chain is built from TRBV9 and TRBJ2-3; TRBD2 aligns across 14 bases. J gave up 3 bases and V 4 bases, and 10 bases lay outside the gene matches. The CDR3 extends over 18 amino acids. Germline assignment: CDR1 SGDLS and CDR2 YYNGEE. CDR3 in amino acids: CASSLTSGGAVATDTQYF. The DNA of the CDR3 is TGTGCCAGCAGCCTGACTAGCGGGGGGGCCGTGGCGACAGATACGCAGTATTTT.

This rearrangement joins TRBV29-1 to TRBJ1-6; a weak D match, TRBD1 (5 bases). CDR1 is SQVTM and CDR2 is ANQGSEA in the germline V gene. The germline V and J ends were trimmed by 6 bases and 5 bases, with 11 bases remaining between them. This CDR3 is built from 13 residues. The CDR3 here is CSVSRGDNSPLHF. DNA for the CDR3: TGCAGCGTGTCACGGGGGGATAATTCACCCCTCCACTTT.

The J gene is TRBJ1-4, the V gene TRBV19; no reliable D call. This CDR3 contains 12 residues. Trimming removed 3 bases from V and 7 bases from J, with 6 bases in between. In germline, CDR1 is LNHDA, CDR2 SQIVND (reference sequence). In DNA form, the CDR3 reads TGTGCCAGTAGTATCTTGGGTGAAAAACTGTTTTTT. Protein sequence: CASSILGEKLFF.

The chain links TRBV3-1 (or the pseudogene TRBV3-2) to TRBJ1-1; no clear D gene. CDR3 length: 13 amino acids. In germline, CDR1 is LGHDT, CDR2 YNNKEL (reference sequence). Deletions cut 7 bases from V and 1 base from J, with 10 bases between. The CDR3 coding sequence is TGTGCCAGCACCCGGGCCGAGAACACTGAAGCTTTCTTT. Its translation is CASTRAENTEAFF.

The gene calls are TRBV6-5 and TRBJ2-7, with D possibly being TRBD2 (5 bases). CDR3 size: 16 residues. The germline V gene encodes CDR1 MNHEY and CDR2 SVGAGI. The V gene lost 0 bases and the J gene lost 4 bases, with 16 bases spanning the gap. CDR3 sequence reads: CASSYSRSSWLYEQYF. The CDR3 region has the DNA TGTGCCAGCAGTTACTCTCGGTCTAGCTGGCTGTACGAGCAGTACTTC.

The rearrangement joins TRBV30 to TRBJ1-5; 10 positions agree with TRBD1. This CDR3 is 15 amino acids long. CDR1 and CDR2 from the germline V gene are GTSNPN and SVGIG (reference sequence). J was trimmed by 2 bases and V by 5 bases; bases with no gene match: 6. CDR3 sequence (DNA): TGTGCCTGGGACAGGGGGCTCTCTGGCAATCAGCCCCAGCATTTT. This gives the protein CAWDRGLSGNQPQHF.

This rearrangement joins TRBV6-5 to TRBJ1-4; a possible D gene is TRBD1 (5 bases). Germline CDR1 is MNHEY and CDR2 is SVGAGI. The CDR3 length is 12 residues. Between the trimmed V and J ends, which lost 10 bases and 10 bases, there was a span of 16 bases. The CDR3 is CAIRRGDGKLFF. CDR3 nucleotide sequence: TGTGCCATCCGGCGGGGCGATGGAAAACTGTTTTTT.

The chain links TRBV5-1 to TRBJ1-2; 8 bases fit TRBD1. The CDR3 is 14 residues long. Germline V lookup: CDR1 SGHRS, CDR2 YFSETQ. The ends lost 5 bases at V and 2 bases at J; junction bases unmatched: 5. The CDR3 region has the DNA TGCGCCAGCAGGATGGACAGGGTAAACTATGGCTACACCTTC. It specifies CASRMDRVNYGYTF. The full variable domain, its missing parts supplied by reference TRBV5-1 and TRBJ1-2, is KAGVTQTPRYLIKTRGQQVTLSCSPISGHRSVSWYQQTPGQGLQFLFEYFSETQRNKGNFPGRFSGRQFSNSRSEMNVSTLELGDSALYLCASRMDRVNYGYTFGSGTRLTVV.

The chain links TRBV5-1 to TRBJ2-3; TRBD2 agrees at 11 bases. Germline assignment: CDR1 SGHRS and CDR2 YFSETQ. The junction had 5 bases not matched to a gene; V was cut back by 3 bases and J by 2 bases. This CDR3 comprises 16 residues. CDR3 sequence: CASSSLAGGNTDTQYF. CDR3 sequence (DNA): TGCGCCAGCAGCTCCTTAGCGGGGGGGAACACAGATACGCAGTATTTT.

The chain joins TRBV6-4 to TRBJ2-5; 10 bases line up with TRBD2. The V gene's germline CDR1 is MRHNA and CDR2 SNTAGT. The CDR3 sequence is 16 residues long. J lost 6 bases, V lost 4 bases, and 11 bases had no gene match. CDR3 sequence reads: CASSAPLAGARKTQYF. For the CDR3, the DNA is TGTGCCAGCAGTGCCCCGCTAGCGGGAGCTAGGAAGACCCAGTACTTC.

The genes are TRBV29-1 and TRBJ1-2; D unclear. This CDR3 region has 17 residues. Germline V gene data show CDR1 as SQVTM and CDR2 as ANQGSEA. The germline V and J ends were trimmed by 7 bases and 8 bases, with 32 bases remaining between them. The CDR3 is CSARRGDGAYQLGGYTF. CDR3 DNA sequence: TGCAGCGCCCGACGGGGTGATGGCGCATACCAATTAGGGGGCTACACCTTC.

The V and J genes are TRBV6-5 and TRBJ2-6, with D unresolved. The germline V and J ends were trimmed by 7 bases and 2 bases, with 9 bases remaining between them. CDR1 MNHEY and CDR2 SVGAGI come from the germline V gene. This CDR3 is built from 14 residues. CDR3 sequence reads: CASTEGTGANVLTF. The CDR3 bases are TGTGCCAGCACCGAAGGTACTGGGGCCAACGTCCTGACTTTC.